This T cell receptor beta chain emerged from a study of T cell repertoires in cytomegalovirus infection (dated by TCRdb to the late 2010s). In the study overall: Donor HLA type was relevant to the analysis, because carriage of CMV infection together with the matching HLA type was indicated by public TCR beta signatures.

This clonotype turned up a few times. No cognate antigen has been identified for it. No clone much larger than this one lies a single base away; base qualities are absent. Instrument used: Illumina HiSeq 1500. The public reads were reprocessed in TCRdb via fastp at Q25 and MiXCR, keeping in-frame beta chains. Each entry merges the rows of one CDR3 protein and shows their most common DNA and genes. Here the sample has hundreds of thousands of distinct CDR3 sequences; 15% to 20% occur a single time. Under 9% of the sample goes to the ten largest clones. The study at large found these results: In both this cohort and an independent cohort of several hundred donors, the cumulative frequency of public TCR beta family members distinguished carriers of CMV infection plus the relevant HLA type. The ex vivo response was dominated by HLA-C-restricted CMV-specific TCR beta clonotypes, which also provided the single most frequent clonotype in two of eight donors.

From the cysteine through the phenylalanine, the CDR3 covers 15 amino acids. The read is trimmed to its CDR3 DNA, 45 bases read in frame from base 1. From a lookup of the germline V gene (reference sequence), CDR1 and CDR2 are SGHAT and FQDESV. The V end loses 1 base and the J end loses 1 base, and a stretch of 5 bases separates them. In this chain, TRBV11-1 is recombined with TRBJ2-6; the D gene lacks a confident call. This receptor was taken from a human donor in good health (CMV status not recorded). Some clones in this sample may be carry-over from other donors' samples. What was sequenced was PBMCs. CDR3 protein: CASSLEPSGANVLTF. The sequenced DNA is TGTGCCAGCAGCTTAGAACCTTCTGGGGCCAACGTCCTGACTTTC.